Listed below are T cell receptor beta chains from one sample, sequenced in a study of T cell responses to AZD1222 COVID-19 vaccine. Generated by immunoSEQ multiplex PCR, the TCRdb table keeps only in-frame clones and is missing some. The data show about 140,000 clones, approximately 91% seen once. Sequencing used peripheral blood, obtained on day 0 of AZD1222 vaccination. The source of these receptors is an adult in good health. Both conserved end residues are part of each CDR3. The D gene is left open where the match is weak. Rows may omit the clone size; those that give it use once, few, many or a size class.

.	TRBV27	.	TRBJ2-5	CASSWRKESETQYF	TGTGCCAGCAGTTGGAGAAAAGAATCAGAGACCCAGTACTTC
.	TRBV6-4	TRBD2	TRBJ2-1	CASSRTSGGVNEQFF	TGTGCCAGCAGTCGGACTAGCGGAGGGGTCAATGAGCAGTTCTTC
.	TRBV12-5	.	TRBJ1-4	CASGSLDRAYNEKLFF	TGTGCTAGTGGTTCCCTAGATCGGGCCTATAATGAAAAACTGTTTTTT
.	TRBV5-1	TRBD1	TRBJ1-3	CASSRQGSGNTIYF	TGCGCCAGCAGCCGACAGGGGTCTGGAAACACCATATATTTT
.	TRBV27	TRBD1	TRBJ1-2	CASSLLGQGAWGYTF	TGTGCCAGCAGTTTATTGGGACAGGGGGCGTGGGGCTACACCTTC
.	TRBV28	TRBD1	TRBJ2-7	CASSPGTASYEQYF	TGTGCCAGCAGCCCCGGGACAGCGTCCTACGAGCAGTACTTC
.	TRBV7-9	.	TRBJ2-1	CASSYQGAGNEQFF	TGTGCCAGCAGCTATCAGGGAGCTGGCAATGAGCAGTTCTTC
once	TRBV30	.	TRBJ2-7	CAWSGVKQGRRYEQYF	TGTGCCTGGAGTGGAGTTAAGCAGGGGAGACGCTACGAGCAGTACTTC
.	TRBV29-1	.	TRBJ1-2	CSVDGRGDYGYTF	TGCAGCGTTGATGGCAGGGGAGACTATGGCTACACCTTC
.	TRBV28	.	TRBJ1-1	CASSSGPVSEAFF	TGTGCCAGCAGTTCTGGGCCCGTTAGTGAAGCTTTCTTT
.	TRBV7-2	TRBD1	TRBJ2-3	CASSPRDRVRDTQYF	TGTGCCAGCAGCCCGCGGGACAGGGTAAGAGATACGCAGTATTTT
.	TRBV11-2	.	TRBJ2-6	CASRKVGGYSGANVLTF	TGTGCCAGCAGGAAAGTGGGGGGCTACTCTGGGGCCAACGTCCTGACTTTC
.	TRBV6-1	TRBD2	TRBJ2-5	CASSEAAGGPETQYF	TGTGCCAGCAGTGAAGCAGCGGGGGGGCCAGAGACCCAGTACTTC
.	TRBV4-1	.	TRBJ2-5	CASSRAEAPRGETQYF	TGCGCCAGCAGCAGGGCCGAGGCTCCCCGCGGGGAGACCCAGTACTTC
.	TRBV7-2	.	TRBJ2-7	CASSLEVGQGGSYEQYF	TGTGCCAGCAGCTTAGAGGTCGGGCAGGGGGGTTCCTACGAGCAGTACTTC
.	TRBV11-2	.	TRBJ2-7	CASSLQGRVYEQYF	TGTGCCAGCAGCCTTCAGGGTAGGGTCTACGAGCAGTACTTC
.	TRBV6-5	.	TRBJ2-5	CASSYSTRGRETQYF	TGTGCCAGCAGTTACTCGACCAGGGGCAGGGAGACCCAGTACTTC
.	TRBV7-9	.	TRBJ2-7	CASSDSLVGYEQYF	TGTGCCAGCAGCGATTCTCTAGTGGGCTACGAGCAGTACTTC
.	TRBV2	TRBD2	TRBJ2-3	CASSHETSGGAVADTQYF	TGTGCCAGCAGCCACGAGACTAGCGGGGGGGCCGTGGCAGATACGCAGTATTTT
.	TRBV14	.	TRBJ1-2	CASSQGTEGTVYGYTF	TGTGCCAGCAGCCAAGGAACCGAGGGGACGGTCTATGGCTACACCTTC
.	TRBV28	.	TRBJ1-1	CASSFSGNTEAFF	TGTGCCAGCAGTTTTTCAGGGAACACTGAAGCTTTCTTT
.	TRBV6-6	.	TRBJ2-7	CATSSVRKRGGYEQYF	TGTGCCACCTCGTCGGTGAGAAAAAGGGGGGGCTACGAGCAGTACTTC
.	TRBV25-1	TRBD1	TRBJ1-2	CASSGGTGGPGYTF	TGTGCCAGCAGTGGGGGGACAGGGGGCCCTGGCTACACCTTC
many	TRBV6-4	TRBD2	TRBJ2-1	CASSPGTSGFNEQFF	TGTGCCAGCAGTCCCGGGACTAGCGGATTTAATGAGCAGTTCTTC
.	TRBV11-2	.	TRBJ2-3	CASSLGVRGATDTQYF	TGTGCCAGCAGCTTAGGCGTAAGGGGGGCGACAGATACGCAGTATTTT
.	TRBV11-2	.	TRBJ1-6	CASSLSGRNNSPLHF	TGTGCCAGCTCCCTCTCGGGACGGAATAATTCACCCCTCCACTTT
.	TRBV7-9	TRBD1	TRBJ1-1	CASSARQGFYTEAFF	TGTGCCAGCAGCGCCCGACAGGGGTTTTACACTGAAGCTTTCTTT
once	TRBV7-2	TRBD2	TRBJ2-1	CASISNYLAGGLGEQFF	TGTGCCAGCATCTCCAATTACCTCGCGGGAGGGCTTGGTGAGCAGTTCTTC
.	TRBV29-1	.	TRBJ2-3	CSVVPYSTDTQYF	TGCAGCGTTGTACCTTACAGCACAGATACGCAGTATTTT
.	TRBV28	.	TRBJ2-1	CASSSAAIRAGSSYNEQFF	TGTGCCAGCAGCTCCGCGGCGATCCGAGCGGGTAGCTCCTACAATGAGCAGTTCTTC
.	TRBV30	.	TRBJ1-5	CAWTGGSGQPQHF	TGTGCCTGGACCGGGGGATCTGGGCAGCCCCAGCATTTT
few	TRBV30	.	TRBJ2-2	CAWSGGNGELFF	TGTGCCTGGAGTGGAGGGAACGGGGAGCTGTTTTTT
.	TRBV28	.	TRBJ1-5	CASRQGGGGHQPQHF	TGTGCCAGCAGGCAAGGGGGAGGGGGGCATCAGCCCCAGCATTTT
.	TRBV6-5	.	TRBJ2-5	CASRILISETQYF	TGTGCCAGCAGGATCCTAATATCAGAGACCCAGTACTTC
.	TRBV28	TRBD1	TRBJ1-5	CASTSPDRVKASNQPQHF	TGTGCCAGCACATCCCCAGACAGGGTCAAAGCAAGCAATCAGCCCCAGCATTTT
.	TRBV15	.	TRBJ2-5	CATSRDQSSQETQYF	TGTGCCACCAGCAGAGATCAAAGCTCCCAAGAGACCCAGTACTTC
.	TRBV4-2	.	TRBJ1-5	CASSQGLSGGQPQHF	TGTGCCAGCAGCCAAGGATTGTCGGGTGGTCAGCCCCAGCATTTT
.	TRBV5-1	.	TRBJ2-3	CASRLELATDTQYF	TGCGCCAGCAGACTAGAACTAGCAACTGATACGCAGTATTTT
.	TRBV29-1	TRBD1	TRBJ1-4	CSGNGTGGNEKLFF	TGCAGCGGAAACGGGACAGGGGGGAATGAAAAACTGTTTTTT
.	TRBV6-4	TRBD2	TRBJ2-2	CASSGAGGTGELFF	TGTGCCAGCAGTGGAGCGGGGGGGACCGGGGAGCTGTTTTTT
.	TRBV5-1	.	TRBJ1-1	CASSPGAGVNTEAFF	TGCGCCAGCAGCCCGGGGGCTGGGGTGAACACTGAAGCTTTCTTT
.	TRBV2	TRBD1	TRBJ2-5	CASSEGLQGRAETQYF	TGTGCCAGCAGTGAAGGATTACAGGGGCGGGCGGAGACCCAGTACTTC
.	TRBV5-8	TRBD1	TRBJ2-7	CASSDSYSGTANSYEQYF	TGTGCCAGCAGCGACAGTTACTCCGGGACAGCCAACTCCTACGAGCAGTACTTC
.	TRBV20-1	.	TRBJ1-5	CSASENLLNQPQHF	TGCAGTGCTAGTGAGAATCTCCTGAATCAGCCCCAGCATTTT
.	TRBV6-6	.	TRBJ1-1	CASRQTNSYTEAFF	TGTGCCAGCAGACAGACAAACAGTTACACTGAAGCTTTCTTT
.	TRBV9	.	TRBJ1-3	CASSASIRVASGNTIYF	TGTGCCAGCAGCGCCTCGATCCGGGTGGCCTCTGGAAACACCATATATTTT
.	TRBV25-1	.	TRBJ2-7	CASTIGTYEQYF	TGTGCCAGCACTATCGGGACATACGAGCAGTACTTC
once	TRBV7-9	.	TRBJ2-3	CASSLSGFSADTQYF	TGTGCCAGCAGCTTATCGGGGTTCTCCGCAGATACGCAGTATTTT
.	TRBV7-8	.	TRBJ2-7	CASSLGEGGGTYEQYF	TGTGCCAGCAGCTTAGGAGAGGGCGGAGGAACCTACGAGCAGTACTTC
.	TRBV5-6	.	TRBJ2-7	CASSLALNYEQYF	TGTGCCAGCAGCTTGGCCCTCAACTACGAGCAGTACTTC
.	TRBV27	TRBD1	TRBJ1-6	CASSLLGGTGVFSPLHF	TGTGCCAGCAGTTTACTAGGCGGGACAGGGGTCTTTAGTCCCCTCCACTTT
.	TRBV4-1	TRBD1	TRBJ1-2	CASSQMTGGVLNYGYTF	TGCGCCAGCAGCCAGATGACAGGGGGCGTATTGAACTATGGCTACACCTTC
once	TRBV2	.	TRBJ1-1	CASSAGRGAEAFF	TGTGCCAGCAGTGCGGGCAGGGGCGCTGAAGCTTTCTTT
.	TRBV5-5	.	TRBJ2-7	CASSTRRGTYEQYF	TGTGCCAGCAGCACGCGGCGGGGAACCTACGAGCAGTACTTC
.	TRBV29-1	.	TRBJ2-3	CSAGGQYTDTQYF	TGCAGCGCTGGGGGACAATACACAGATACGCAGTATTTT
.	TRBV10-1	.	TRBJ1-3	CASSSLGERLVYGNTIYF	TGCGCCAGCAGTTCTTTAGGGGAAAGGCTTGTATATGGAAACACCATATATTTT
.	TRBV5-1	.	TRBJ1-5	CASSFYGVMKGNQPQHF	TGCGCCAGCAGCTTTTACGGGGTAATGAAGGGCAATCAGCCCCAGCATTTT
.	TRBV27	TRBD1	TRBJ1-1	CASSSTRQGKKAFF	TGTGCCAGCAGCTCCACCAGACAGGGGAAGAAAGCTTTCTTT